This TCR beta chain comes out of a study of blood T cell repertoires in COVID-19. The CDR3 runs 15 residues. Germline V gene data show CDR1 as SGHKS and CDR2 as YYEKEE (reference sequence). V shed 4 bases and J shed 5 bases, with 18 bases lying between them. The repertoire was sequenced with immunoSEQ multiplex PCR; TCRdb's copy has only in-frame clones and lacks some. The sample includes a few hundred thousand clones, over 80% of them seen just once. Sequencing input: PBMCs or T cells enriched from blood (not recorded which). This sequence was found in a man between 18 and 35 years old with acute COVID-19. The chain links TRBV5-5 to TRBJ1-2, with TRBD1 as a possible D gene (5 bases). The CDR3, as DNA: TGTGCCAGCAGCGAAGGACAAATCCCGATATATGGCTACACCTTC. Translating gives CASSEGQIPIYGYTF.